The source of this TCR beta chain is a study of blood T cell repertoires in COVID-19. Only in-frame clones appear in the TCRdb table, and some are missing; sequencing was by immunoSEQ multiplex PCR. The sample holds 140,000 to 150,000 clones, around 82% seen once. Germline loops: CDR1 GTSNPN, CDR2 SVGIG (reference sequence). Trimming left V 3 bases short and J 1 base short, with 9 bases between. The CDR3 is 13 amino acids. The chain recombines TRBV30 with TRBJ2-5; D is uncertain. Sequencing was carried out using peripheral blood. The clonotype comes from a human donor in a cohort sampled during active COVID-19. This CDR3 reads CAWRASAQETQYF. CDR3 nucleotides: TGTGCCTGGAGAGCCAGCGCCCAAGAGACCCAGTACTTC.